This T cell receptor (beta chain) was recovered during a study of T-cell reconstitution after alpha-beta-depleted transplantation in children. Trimming took off 8 bases at V and 0 bases at J, with 12 bases between the two ends. Germline V CDR1 and CDR2: SGHRS, YFSETQ. The CDR3 extends over 14 amino acids. TCRbeta library construction was performed incorporating unique molecular identifiers. TCRdb itself ran the PCR reads through MiXCR, one entry per CDR3 protein. The sample carries 230,000 or so distinct CDR3 sequences, over 9.5% recorded once. The sample holds many counts of this clonotype. The starting material was PBMCs from the stem cell graft donor, obtained from the stem cell graft. The genes are TRBV5-1 and TRBJ1-3, with a tentative D call TRBD1 (6 bases). This clonotype originated in a human donor who donated a stem cell graft to a child with SCID. CDR3 sequence reads: CASTQGSSGNTIYF. CDR3 nucleotide sequence: TGCGCCAGTACTCAGGGGTCCTCTGGAAACACCATATATTTT.